The present T cell receptor beta chain was sequenced within a study of T cell responses to AZD1222 COVID-19 vaccine. On this clone: Its antigen is as yet unknown.

Findings and limits, study-wide: The donor cohort was predominantly white British with a female majority, and clonal diversity may have been underestimated. Nearly half of unique spike-specific TCRs reportedly avoided B.1.351 and B.1.1.7 mutated regions. Seropositivity was recorded at baseline in only 6 or 7 AZD1222 recipients.

V was clipped by 2 bases and J by 4 bases, with 16 bases between them. The CDR3 totals 16 residues. CDR1 and CDR2 (germline): SGHAT, FQNNGV. Some clones are missing from TCRdb's copy, which holds only in-frame ones; the method was immunoSEQ multiplex PCR. This table has fewer than 150,000 clones, 88% appearing once. The rearrangement links TRBV11-2 to TRBJ2-3; perhaps TRBD2 as D (5 bases). The sequencing here drew on peripheral blood, taken 28 days after the second AZD1222 dose. The TCR comes from an adult who received the AZD1222 COVID-19 vaccine. As DNA, the CDR3 is TGTGCCAGCAGCTTACGGGGATTTGTGCGGGCAGATACGCAGTATTTT. Protein product: CASSLRGFVRADTQYF.